Each of the 22 T cell receptor beta chains below was sequenced from the same sample in a study of blood T cell repertoires in COVID-19. The method was immunoSEQ multiplex PCR; TCRdb's version includes in-frame clones alone and lacks a portion of them. The sample lists around 210,000 clones, approximately 86% occurring once. The sequencing input was peripheral blood. These receptors were taken from a man aged 18 to 30 with active or convalescent COVID-19.

The chain couples TRBV9 to TRBJ2-5, with 9 bases matching TRBD2. The ends lost 2 bases at V and 5 bases at J; junction bases unmatched: 7. The germline V gene has CDR1 SGDLS and CDR2 YYNGEE. The CDR3 length is 15 residues. This CDR3 reads CASSVAAGGPETQYF. In DNA form, the CDR3 reads TGTGCCAGCAGCGTTGCGGCGGGAGGGCCGGAGACCCAGTACTTC.

CDR3 protein: CASSSGQGLNYGYTF. Here the CDR3 DNA reads TGTGCCAGCAGCTCTGGACAGGGGCTGAACTATGGCTACACCTTC. J is TRBJ1-2 and V is TRBV7-9, with 9 bases matching TRBD1. Trimming cost V 4 bases and J 2 bases; bases outside gene matches: 5. The CDR3 is 15 residues long. Germline V gene lookup returns CDR1 SEHNR and CDR2 FQNEAQ (reference sequence).

The genes are TRBV5-6 and TRBJ2-1, with 8 bases identical to TRBD2. With V trimmed by 3 bases and J by 5 bases, 10 bases remained unmatched. The CDR3 totals 16 residues. From germline, CDR1 is SGHDT and CDR2 YYEEEE. Here the CDR3 reads CASSYPPGLVNNEQFF. The CDR3 DNA reads as TGTGCCAGCAGCTACCCCCCGGGACTAGTGAACAATGAGCAGTTCTTC.

In its sample, this clone was seen a few times. The rearrangement links TRBV9 to TRBJ1-3, with 8 bases matching TRBD1. After removal of 5 bases from V and 0 bases from J, the junction contained 13 bases not matched to a gene. This CDR3 has 18 amino acids. Germline values: CDR1 SGDLS, CDR2 YYNGEE. CDR3 region: CASSWGQASTLSGNTIYF. Written as DNA, the CDR3 is TGTGCCAGCAGTTGGGGACAGGCAAGTACCCTCTCTGGAAACACCATATATTTT.

This clone was observed once. This rearrangement joins TRBV28 to TRBJ1-5, with no clear D. The CDR3 extends over 14 amino acids. The germline V and J ends were trimmed by 2 bases and 4 bases, with 9 bases remaining between them. Germline V gene sequence: CDR1 MDHEN, CDR2 SYDVKM. CDR3 nucleotide sequence: TGTGCCAGCAGTTTAGAAGGCAGGAATCAGCCCCAGCATTTT. It encodes CASSLEGRNQPQHF.

This clone was observed a single time. The J gene is TRBJ1-2, the V gene TRBV19; tentative D call: TRBD1 (5 bases). Trimming took off 1 base at V and 8 bases at J, with 14 bases between the two ends. Germline CDR1 LNHDA, CDR2 SQIVND (reference sequence). The CDR3 covers 14 residues. CDR3 in amino acids: CASSIVSGLRGYTF. CDR3 coding DNA: TGTGCCAGTAGTATAGTTTCAGGGTTGAGAGGCTACACCTTC.

This sequence joins TRBV6-2 or TRBV6-3 and TRBJ2-7; 12 nucleotides agree with TRBD2. This CDR3 comprises 16 residues. After removal of 2 bases from V and 0 bases from J, the junction contained 2 bases not matched to a gene. The germline gives CDR1 MNHEY, CDR2 SVGEGT. This CDR3 reads CASSYLAGGPSYEQYF. In DNA form, the CDR3 reads TGTGCCAGCAGTTACCTAGCGGGAGGGCCCTCCTACGAGCAGTACTTC.

V is TRBV18 and J is TRBJ1-1; no clear D. Germline CDR1 and CDR2: KGHSH and LQKENI. V lost 2 bases and J lost 0, with 10 bases in between. The CDR3 has 15 amino acids. CDR3 DNA sequence: TGTGCCAGCTCACCATCCAGCGACTTGAACACTGAAGCTTTCTTT. Protein: CASSPSSDLNTEAFF. Filled out from reference TRBV18 and TRBJ1-1, the complete variable domain reads NAGVMQNPRHLVRRRGQEARLRCSPMKGHSHVYWYRQLPEEGLKFMVYLQKENIIDESGMPKERFSAEFPKEGPSILRIQQVVRGDSAAYFCASSPSSDLNTEAFFGQGTRLTVV.

This clone showed up just once. The chain is built from TRBV10-1 and TRBJ2-7, with a weak D call TRBD1 (5 bases). Germline V gene lookup returns CDR1 WNHNN and CDR2 SYGVQD (reference sequence). The CDR3 consists of 13 residues. With 2 bases removed from V and 6 bases from J, the gap between germline ends came to 11 bases. In DNA, the CDR3 is TGCGCCAGCAGTGAGGGGGCCCCAGGCGAGCAGTACTTC. It translates to CASSEGAPGEQYF.

The chain couples TRBV7-9 to TRBJ2-7; maybe TRBD1 (6 bases). Trimming removed 3 bases at V and 0 bases at J, with 12 bases between. Germline lookup yields CDR1 SEHNR and CDR2 FQNEAQ (reference sequence). This CDR3 is 15 amino acids long. CDR3 DNA sequence: TGTGCCAGCAGCTTTACAGGGAACAGCTCCTACGAGCAGTACTTC. Its protein product is CASSFTGNSSYEQYF.

The chain is built from TRBV2 and TRBJ2-3, with 10 bases that match TRBD1. V gave up 7 bases and J gave up 2 bases; unmatched junction bases: 9. The CDR3 is 16 residues long. The germline V gene has CDR1 SNHLY and CDR2 FYNNEI. CDR3 loop: CASTPDRGTLTDTQYF. The DNA for the CDR3 is TGTGCCAGCACCCCGGACAGGGGGACCCTCACAGATACGCAGTATTTT.

The chain joins TRBV13 to TRBJ1-5, with D perhaps matching TRBD1 (6 bases). From germline, CDR1 is PRHDT and CDR2 FYEKMQ (reference sequence). The CDR3 extends over 13 amino acids. V shed 5 bases and J shed 4 bases, with 9 bases lying between them. The CDR3 region is CASSRQGNQPQHF. The CDR3 DNA sequence: TGTGCCAGCAGCCGTCAGGGGAATCAGCCCCAGCATTTT.

This clone was counted once. This sequence joins TRBV3-1 (or the pseudogene TRBV3-2) and TRBJ2-3; 11 bases align to TRBD2. The CDR3 is made up of 15 amino acids. CDR1 LGHDT and CDR2 YNNKEL come from the germline V gene (reference sequence). V was pared by 3 bases and J by 4 bases, with 3 bases of the junction left unmatched. In DNA, the CDR3 is TGTGCCAGCAGCCATCTAGCGGGAGGCCCAGATACGCAGTATTTT. This translates into CASSHLAGGPDTQYF.

The chain couples TRBV27 to TRBJ2-1, with 9 bases lining up with TRBD1. In germline, CDR1 is MNHEY, CDR2 SMNVEV (reference sequence). The ends lost 4 bases at V and 8 bases at J; junction bases unmatched: 6. This CDR3 spans 14 amino acids. CDR3 protein: CASSSGTGRHEQFF. The CDR3 DNA sequence: TGTGCCAGCAGTTCCGGGACAGGGCGGCATGAGCAGTTCTTC.

The genes are TRBV10-3 and TRBJ2-5; 9 bases agree with TRBD2. V was clipped by 6 bases and J by 2 bases; unmatched bases: 10. Germline values: CDR1 ENHRY, CDR2 SYGVKD. CDR3 length equals 16 residues. CDR3: CAISPSSGIGQETQYF. CDR3 DNA sequence: TGTGCCATCAGCCCCTCTAGCGGGATAGGTCAAGAGACCCAGTACTTC.

The chain links TRBV30 to TRBJ1-2; the D gene is possibly TRBD1 (5 bases). V gave up 3 bases and J gave up 6 bases, with 11 bases separating them. The CDR3 spans 12 residues. The germline gives CDR1 GTSNPN, CDR2 SVGIG (reference sequence). This chain's CDR3 is CAWRKGADGYTF. CDR3 in DNA: TGTGCCTGGAGAAAAGGGGCAGATGGCTACACCTTC. The full variable domain, with the rest looked up from reference TRBV30 and TRBJ1-2, is SQTIHQWPATLVQPVGSPLSLECTVEGTSNPNLYWYRQAAGRGLQLLFYSVGIGQISSEVPQNLSASRPQDRQFILSSKKLLLSDSGFYLCAWRKGADGYTFGSGTRLTVV.

The V call is TRBV19, the J call TRBJ1-2, with D possibly matching TRBD1 (6 bases). Germline V gene lookup returns CDR1 LNHDA and CDR2 SQIVND (reference sequence). V was trimmed by 10 bases and J by 1 base, leaving 25 bases between them. This CDR3 has 17 amino acids. The CDR3 loop reads CATHRGDPQGHNYGYTF. As DNA, the CDR3 is TGTGCCACCCATCGAGGGGATCCCCAGGGGCATAACTATGGCTACACCTTC.

The rearrangement joins TRBV7-9 to TRBJ1-1; 7 bases are shared with TRBD1. Trimming at V came to 5 bases and at J to 2 bases, leaving 5 bases not matched to a gene. CDR1 is SEHNR and CDR2 is FQNEAQ in the germline V gene (reference sequence). This CDR3 is 14 amino acids long. The chain's CDR3 is CASSVGTANTEAFF. The DNA for the CDR3 is TGTGCCAGCAGCGTTGGGACAGCAAACACTGAAGCTTTCTTT.

V and J are TRBV28 and TRBJ1-2; TRBD1 aligns across 8 bases. There are 12 residues in the CDR3. Germline CDR1 is MDHEN and CDR2 is SYDVKM. Trimming at V came to 4 bases and at J to 7 bases, leaving 2 bases not matched to a gene. The CDR3 region has the DNA TGTGCCAGCAGTTCGGACAGGGCTGGCTACACCTTC. Protein sequence: CASSSDRAGYTF.

The rearrangement joins TRBV10-3 to TRBJ1-3; tentative D call: TRBD1 (5 bases). Trimming left V 6 bases short and J 1 base short, with 16 bases between. The germline CDR1 and CDR2 sequences are ENHRY and SYGVKD. This CDR3 region has 16 residues. CDR3 region: CAIRPLGVESGNTIYF. CDR3 DNA: TGTGCCATCAGACCCTTAGGGGTCGAATCTGGAAACACCATATATTTT.

V and J are TRBV5-4 and TRBJ2-3; D might be TRBD2 (6 bases). The V end lost 0 bases, the J end lost 5 bases, and 13 bases lay between the germline ends. CDR1 SGHNT and CDR2 YYREEE come from the germline V gene (reference sequence). The CDR3 loop spans 15 amino acids. CDR3 nucleotides: TGTGCCAGCAGCTTGGTGGGGAGGCAGGAAGATACGCAGTATTTT. This gives the protein CASSLVGRQEDTQYF.

This rearrangement joins TRBV9 to TRBJ2-5; 7 bases fit TRBD1. Germline V gene lookup returns CDR1 SGDLS and CDR2 YYNGEE. V lost 4 bases to trimming and J lost 5 bases; unmatched junction nucleotides: 8. The CDR3 is 14 amino acids. The CDR3 here is CASSRQGSIETQYF. The CDR3 DNA sequence: TGTGCCAGCAGCCGACAGGGTAGTATTGAGACCCAGTACTTC.